The 19 T cell receptor beta chains in this list originate from one sample, sequenced in a study of spatial heterogeneity in lung cancer (dated by TCRdb to the late 2010s). Libraries were prepared through 5' RACE. The instrument was a NextSeq 500. Using fastp trimming at Q25 and MiXCR clonotype assembly, TCRdb reanalyzed the public sequencing data and kept in-frame beta chains. Every distinct CDR3 protein forms one entry, paired with its most common genes and DNA. The sample table contains about 86,000 distinct CDR3 sequences; only one count was recorded for roughly 12% of them. The biggest ten clones account for 4.6% of the sample. In light of the paper, this sample's time point label describes: sample taken at primary tumor resection. Without any cell sorting, TCR sequencing was performed on whole RNA extracted either from tumor and nontumor lung tissue or from cryopreserved PBMC samples. This material consisted of PBMCs, taken at surgery. The receptors shown here come from a male donor with early-stage non-small cell lung cancer.

The sample holds a few counts of this clonotype. The chain joins TRBV5-1 to TRBJ1-1, with D perhaps matching TRBD1 (6 bases). With 3 bases removed from V and 7 bases from J, the gap between germline ends came to 13 bases. The CDR3 runs to 13 residues. The germline gives CDR1 SGHRS, CDR2 YFSETQ. CDR3 protein: CASSSTQGFEAFF. CDR3 DNA sequence: TGCGCCAGCAGCTCCACGCAGGGGTTTGAAGCTTTCTTT.

This clonotype is medium-sized within its sample. This chain uses TRBV29-1 with TRBJ1-2; D gene unclear. CDR3 size: 12 residues. V was trimmed by 1 base and J by 8 bases, leaving 11 bases between them. CDR1 and CDR2 from the germline V gene are SQVTM and ANQGSEA. The CDR3 bases are TGCAGCGTTGAAGGCCGGTCCCCCGGCTACACCTTC. Encoded protein: CSVEGRSPGYTF. Complete variable domain (other parts from reference TRBV29-1 and TRBJ1-2): SAVISQKPSRDICQRGTSLTIQCQVDSQVTMMFWYRQQPGQSLTLIATANQGSEATYESGFVIDKFPISRPNLTFSTLTVSNMSPEDSSIYLCSVEGRSPGYTFGSGTRLTVV.

The chain combines TRBV7-8 with TRBJ2-7, with D possibly matching TRBD2 (6 bases). Germline V gene data show CDR1 as SGHVS and CDR2 as FQNEAQ. The germline V and J ends were trimmed by 5 bases and 7 bases, with 15 bases remaining between them. There are 13 residues in the CDR3. The CDR3 reads CASSPAVGREQYF. CDR3 coding DNA: TGTGCCAGCAGCCCCGCGGTAGGGAGGGAGCAGTACTTC.

This clonotype occurred a few times. This CDR3 reads CASSSSSGAYEQYF. Here the CDR3 DNA reads TGTGCCAGCAGCTCTTCTAGCGGGGCCTACGAGCAGTACTTC. The genes are TRBV11-2 and TRBJ2-7, with 9 bases identical to TRBD2. Germline V gives CDR1 SGHAT, CDR2 FQNNGV. The CDR3 has 14 residues. Trimming at V came to 4 bases and at J to 2 bases, leaving 3 bases not matched to a gene. The variable domain in full, completed from reference TRBV11-2 and TRBJ2-7, reads EAGVAQSPRYKIIEKRQSVAFWCNPISGHATLYWYQQILGQGPKLLIQFQNNGVVDDSQLPKDRFSAERLKGVDSTLKIQPAKLEDSAVYLCASSSSSGAYEQYFGPGTRLTVT.

The chain employs TRBV3-1 and TRBJ2-7, with D perhaps matching TRBD1 (5 bases). Germline V CDR1 and CDR2: LGHDT, YNNKEL (reference sequence). Trimming took 1 base from V and 2 from J, leaving 9 bases between them. The CDR3 runs 14 residues. The DNA of the CDR3 is TGTGCCAGCAGCCAAGGGGGCACCACCTACGAGCAGTACTTC. It is translated as CASSQGGTTYEQYF.

The table lists this clonotype with many counts. The J gene is TRBJ2-2, the V gene TRBV2; D is uncertain. In germline, CDR1 is SNHLY, CDR2 FYNNEI. There are 14 residues in the CDR3. V was clipped by 11 bases and J by 0 bases, with 13 bases between them. The CDR3 is CAQSARSNTGELFF. The CDR3 DNA reads TGTGCCCAATCGGCCCGGTCGAACACCGGGGAGCTGTTTTTT.

This clonotype appeared a few times. The chain recombines TRBV6-6 with TRBJ1-1; perhaps TRBD1 as D (5 bases). This CDR3 has 13 amino acids. With 4 bases removed from V and 3 bases from J, the gap between germline ends came to 9 bases. The germline V gene encodes CDR1 MNHNY and CDR2 SVGAGI (reference sequence). CDR3 protein: CASSFTGDTEAFF. CDR3 coding DNA: TGTGCCAGCAGTTTTACGGGGGACACTGAAGCTTTCTTT.

The V call is TRBV12-3 or TRBV12-4, the J call TRBJ2-1, with TRBD2 identical over 12 bases. With 5 bases clipped from V and 7 bases from J, the junction kept 6 bases outside the gene matches. CDR3 length: 15 amino acids. Written as DNA, the CDR3 is TGTGCCAGCAGTCCTAGCGGGAGGGTCTGGAATGAGCAGTTCTTC. Its translation is CASSPSGRVWNEQFF.

V gene TRBV6-1 combines with J gene TRBJ2-7; D gene uncertain. The germline V gene has CDR1 MNHNS and CDR2 SASEGT. The CDR3 has 11 amino acids. V lost 7 bases and J 3 bases, leaving 7 bases between the germline ends. CDR3 residues: CASTEVYEQYF. The CDR3 nucleotides read TGTGCCAGCACGGAAGTCTACGAGCAGTACTTC.

The chain recombines TRBV24-1 with TRBJ2-1; 7 bases line up with TRBD1. The CDR3 totals 13 residues. The germline V gene has CDR1 KGHDR and CDR2 SFDVKD. V dropped 8 bases and J dropped 1; count of bases not matched to a gene: 1. CDR3 sequence: CATKGASYNEQFF. DNA of the CDR3: TGTGCCACCAAGGGGGCTTCCTACAATGAGCAGTTCTTC.

There are a few counts of this clonotype. For the CDR3, the DNA is TGCAGCGTACTGTTGAGGGATGGCTACACCTTC. This encodes CSVLLRDGYTF. The chain joins TRBV29-1 to TRBJ1-2; D uncertain. The CDR3 contains 11 residues. Trimming cost V 6 bases and J 6 bases, with 11 bases left between them. From germline, CDR1 is SQVTM and CDR2 ANQGSEA.

The V call is TRBV29-1, the J call TRBJ2-1; no firm D call. CDR1 and CDR2 from the germline V gene are SQVTM and ANQGSEA. Trimming stripped 4 bases from V and 8 bases from J, with 15 bases between. The CDR3 contains 13 residues. The CDR3 bases are TGCAGCGTTGTCGGGCTCGTCGGTGATGAGCAGTTCTTC. It yields the protein CSVVGLVGDEQFF.

This clonotype occurred many times. In DNA, the CDR3 is TGCGCCAGCAGCTTCCAGCCGGGGAGCAATCAGCCCCAGCATTTT. Protein sequence: CASSFQPGSNQPQHF. This sequence joins TRBV5-1 and TRBJ1-5; the D is unclear. V lost 2 bases, J lost 1 base, and 10 bases lay in between. There are 15 residues in the CDR3. Germline V gives CDR1 SGHRS, CDR2 YFSETQ.

V usage is TRBV29-1 and J usage is TRBJ2-2; perhaps TRBD2 as D (7 bases). The CDR3 loop spans 17 amino acids. V dropped 3 bases and J dropped 5 bases, with 22 bases sitting between them. Germline-derived CDR1 and CDR2 are SQVTM and ANQGSEA. The CDR3 DNA is TGCAGCGTTGAGAAGGCGGGGGCATTAACTGGGACCGGGGAGCTGTTTTTT. It translates to CSVEKAGALTGTGELFF.

There are a few counts of this clonotype. The genes are TRBV11-3 and TRBJ2-3; D ambiguous. Germline-derived CDR1 and CDR2 are SGHNT and YENEEA. There are 13 residues in the CDR3. V lost 5 bases and J 4 bases, leaving 10 bases between the germline ends. In DNA form, the CDR3 reads TGTGCCAGCAGCGCCGTCGGAGCAGATACGCAGTATTTT. Translation: CASSAVGADTQYF.

This chain joins TRBV4-1 and TRBJ2-3; TRBD2 is a possible D gene (5 bases). The CDR3 totals 13 residues. V lost 4 bases and J lost 6, with 11 bases in between. Germline CDR1 MGHRA, CDR2 YSYEKL. CDR3 amino acids: CASSPPPGDTQYF. The CDR3 DNA sequence: TGCGCCAGCAGCCCGCCCCCGGGGGATACGCAGTATTTT.

This clonotype was observed a handful of times. The chain uses TRBV2 and TRBJ2-5; 12 bases align to TRBD2. There are 17 residues in the CDR3. The germline V gene encodes CDR1 SNHLY and CDR2 FYNNEI. V was pared by 3 bases and J by 2 bases, with 7 bases of the junction left unmatched. Written as DNA, the CDR3 is TGTGCCAGCAGTGAGCTAGCGGGGGGGCCCAGTCAAGAGACCCAGTACTTC. Amino acid sequence: CASSELAGGPSQETQYF.

This clonotype has only a few counts. This rearrangement joins TRBV29-1 to TRBJ2-7; 7 bases are a match to TRBD1. CDR3 length: 12 amino acids. V shed 4 bases and J 4 bases; nucleotides not matched to a gene: 4. The germline V gene encodes CDR1 SQVTM and CDR2 ANQGSEA. The CDR3, as DNA: TGCAGCGTTGTGAAGGGGGCTTACGAGCAGTACTTC. Its translation: CSVVKGAYEQYF.

This clonotype has a single count. This sequence joins TRBV29-1 and TRBJ2-6; 14 nucleotides line up with TRBD2. The germline V gene encodes CDR1 SQVTM and CDR2 ANQGSEA. This CDR3 comprises 16 residues. CDR3 residues: CSIRLAGGRGANVLTF. As DNA, the CDR3 is TGCAGTATTCGACTAGCGGGAGGGCGGGGGGCCAACGTCCTGACTTTC.